The 29 T cell receptor beta chains in this list originate from one sample, sequenced in a study of identical twins (dated by TCRdb to the mid-2010s). Libraries were built with 5' RACE. The data were produced on an Illumina HiSeq 2000. In TCRdb, the public reads were trimmed at Q25 with fastp and aligned with MiXCR, with productive beta chains retained. For every CDR3 protein sequence, its rows merge into one entry that carries the most common genes and DNA. The sample table holds some 500,000 distinct CDR3 sequences, of which 9.6% were seen once. Roughly 3% of the sample is in the top ten clones. The same data also contributed to another study, on yellow fever vaccine responses in identical twins.

The source material was PBMCs. The origin of the receptors is a woman aged 18-29 years in good health.

This clonotype has a handful of counts. This sequence joins TRBV29-1 and TRBJ2-1, with TRBD2 identical over 13 bases. Germline CDR1 SQVTM, CDR2 ANQGSEA. J was trimmed by 2 bases and V by 4 bases; bases with no gene match: 5. The CDR3 is made up of 16 amino acids. The CDR3 nucleotides read TGCAGCGTTGTGGGCACTAGCGGGGGGGCCTACAATGAGCAGTTCTTC. It specifies CSVVGTSGGAYNEQFF.

This clonotype was counted a few times. The chain is built from TRBV20-1 and TRBJ2-7, with 7 bases aligning to TRBD1. The CDR3 is 13 residues long. The V segment lost 4 bases and the J segment 4 bases; nucleotides outside the gene matches: 7. Germline CDR1 reads DFQATT; CDR2 reads SNEGSKA (reference sequence). This CDR3 reads CSATDRPQYEQYF. CDR3 DNA sequence: TGCAGTGCTACGGACAGGCCACAGTACGAGCAGTACTTC.

This clonotype was seen only a few times. This chain links TRBV11-2 with TRBJ2-1; 7 bases align to TRBD1. Germline trimming cut 8 bases from V and 4 bases from J; bases unmatched to any gene: 8. The CDR3 has 14 residues. Germline CDR1 is SGHAT and CDR2 is FQNNGV. CDR3 in amino acids: CASALPGQYNEQFF. The CDR3 DNA reads as TGTGCCAGCGCCCTACCGGGACAGTACAATGAGCAGTTCTTC.

This clonotype was detected a few times. The rearrangement joins TRBV20-1 to TRBJ1-5; D not resolved. Germline assignment: CDR1 DFQATT and CDR2 SNEGSKA (reference sequence). The V and J ends lost 6 bases and 8 bases respectively, with 17 bases between them. The CDR3 is 13 amino acids. The CDR3: CSALRAPNEPQHF. The CDR3 DNA is TGCAGTGCCCTCCGGGCGCCTAATGAGCCCCAGCATTTT.

The CDR3 nucleotides are TGTGCCAGCAGCTTAGACCAGGGAATTACTGAAGCTTTCTTT. It is translated as CASSLDQGITEAFF. The V and J genes are TRBV7-9 and TRBJ1-1; maybe TRBD1 (5 bases). CDR3 size: 14 residues. The V gene's germline CDR1 is SEHNR and CDR2 FQNEAQ (reference sequence). V dropped 1 base and J dropped 5 bases, with 11 bases sitting between them.

In this sample, this clonotype turned up a few times. This rearrangement joins TRBV11-3 to TRBJ2-2; 12 nucleotides agree with TRBD2. From germline, CDR1 is SGHNT and CDR2 YENEEA. The CDR3 sequence is 15 residues long. The J segment lost 5 bases and the V segment lost 5 bases, leaving 3 bases of the junction unmatched. The CDR3 loop reads CASSRGLAGTGELFF. CDR3 coding DNA: TGTGCCAGCAGCCGAGGACTAGCGGGAACCGGGGAGCTGTTTTTT.

This clonotype came up a few times. This chain links TRBV20-1 with TRBJ2-4; 9 bases fit TRBD1. The CDR3 has 15 amino acids. Looked up from germline, CDR1 is DFQATT and CDR2 is SNEGSKA (reference sequence). With V trimmed by 0 bases and J by 6 bases, 6 bases remained unmatched. DNA of the CDR3: TGCAGTGCTAGAGACGCCGGGACAGGGTCAAACATTCAGTACTTC. This translates into CSARDAGTGSNIQYF.

About this clonotype itself: This may arise from a read error, as a much more abundant clone is one base away. The conserved phenylalanine or tryptophan normally closing the CDR3 is absent here, so this likely arose from a read error. The chain uses TRBV7-2 and TRBJ2-7; D uncertain. From germline, CDR1 is SGHTA and CDR2 FQGNSA. V gave up 1 base and J gave up 4 bases, with 11 bases separating them. The CDR3 has 14 residues. The CDR3 DNA reads as TGTGCCAGCAGCTTAGACACGTCTTTATACGAGCAGTACCTC. The encoded protein is CASSLDTSLYEQYL.

This clonotype was recorded many times. The chain links TRBV6-2 or TRBV6-3 to TRBJ2-2; 7 bases match TRBD2. Germline V CDR1 and CDR2: MNHEY, SVGEGT. This CDR3 comprises 16 residues. The ends lost 6 bases at V and 5 bases at J; junction bases unmatched: 12. This CDR3 reads CASSETRGAGTGELFF. The CDR3 DNA reads TGTGCCAGCAGCGAAACCCGGGGAGCGGGAACCGGGGAGCTGTTTTTT.

The rearrangement links TRBV7-2 to TRBJ2-7; D is perhaps TRBD2 (6 bases). This CDR3 has 14 residues. V was clipped by 5 bases and J by 5 bases, with 16 bases between them. Germline CDR1 reads SGHTA; CDR2 reads FQGNSA. The CDR3 sequence: CASSRVEGSNEQYF. The CDR3 bases are TGTGCCAGCAGCCGCGTGGAGGGTTCTAACGAGCAGTACTTC.

The rearrangement joins TRBV14 to TRBJ1-2, with D maybe TRBD1 (6 bases). With 6 bases removed from V and 3 bases from J, the gap between germline ends came to 14 bases. This CDR3 comprises 14 residues. The germline V gene encodes CDR1 SGHDN and CDR2 FVKESK. DNA of the CDR3: TGTGCCAGCAGAAAGGGAGGGGGAGACTATGGCTACACCTTC. Protein product: CASRKGGGDYGYTF.

The chain carries TRBV2 and TRBJ2-7, with D tentatively TRBD1 (6 bases). Trimming removed 9 bases from V and 1 base from J, with 19 bases in between. CDR3 size: 15 residues. Germline V lookup: CDR1 SNHLY, CDR2 FYNNEI. The chain's CDR3 is CARRGTMISSYEQYF. DNA of the CDR3: TGTGCCAGACGAGGGACAATGATCTCGTCCTACGAGCAGTACTTC.

This chain links TRBV28 with TRBJ2-7, with TRBD1 identical over 8 bases. Germline trimming cut 8 bases from V and 6 bases from J; bases unmatched to any gene: 15. The CDR3 has 15 amino acids. Germline V lookup: CDR1 MDHEN, CDR2 SYDVKM. CDR3 sequence: CASAGARGQGSEQYF. The DNA for the CDR3 is TGTGCCAGCGCCGGAGCGCGAGGACAGGGCAGCGAGCAGTACTTC.

This clonotype was counted at least ten times. V is TRBV6-2 or TRBV6-3 and J is TRBJ2-1; 7 bases line up with TRBD1. Germline V gene lookup returns CDR1 MNHEY and CDR2 SVGEGT. Trimming removed 6 bases from V and 4 bases from J; junction bases left unmatched: 9. The CDR3 runs 15 residues. CDR3 coding DNA: TGTGCCAGCAGCCCCCGGGACAGCATTTACAATGAGCAGTTCTTC. Protein sequence: CASSPRDSIYNEQFF.

This clonotype appeared many times. This rearrangement joins TRBV6-4 to TRBJ1-2; D remains ambiguous. The V and J ends lost 2 bases and 1 base respectively, with 11 bases between them. The CDR3 has 15 residues. Germline V gene lookup returns CDR1 MRHNA and CDR2 SNTAGT. CDR3 DNA: TGTGCCAGCAGTGACGAAACCTTGAATAACTATGGCTACACCTTC. The encoded protein is CASSDETLNNYGYTF.

This rearrangement joins TRBV27 to TRBJ1-2; the match to TRBD1 covers 7 bases. V shed 4 bases and J 1 base; nucleotides not matched to a gene: 6. The CDR3 is 15 residues long. Germline CDR1 is MNHEY and CDR2 is SMNVEV (reference sequence). CDR3 sequence (DNA): TGTGCCAGCAGTTCCACCACAGGGGTTAACTATGGCTACACCTTC. Residues: CASSSTTGVNYGYTF.

V usage is TRBV11-2 and J usage is TRBJ2-3; the match to TRBD1 covers 8 bases. Germline values: CDR1 SGHAT, CDR2 FQNNGV. J was trimmed by 5 bases and V by 3 bases; bases with no gene match: 4. The CDR3 runs 14 residues. DNA of the CDR3: TGTGCCAGCAGCTTTGGACAGGGAGAAGATACGCAGTATTTT. It yields the protein CASSFGQGEDTQYF.

The chain uses TRBV7-2 and TRBJ1-1; D remains unclear. The CDR3 is made up of 12 amino acids. V lost 5 bases to trimming and J lost 5 bases, with 9 bases between them. Germline CDR1 SGHTA, CDR2 FQGNSA. The CDR3 sequence: CASSPDHTEAFF. CDR3 DNA: TGTGCCAGCAGCCCGGACCATACTGAAGCTTTCTTT. Together with reference TRBV7-2 and TRBJ1-1, the CDR3 gives the full variable domain: GAGVSQSPSNKVTEKGKDVELRCDPISGHTALYWYRQSLGQGLEFLIYFQGNSAPDKSGLPSDRFSAERTGGSVSTLTIQRTQQEDSAVYLCASSPDHTEAFFGQGTRLTVV.

The chain has TRBV6-2 or TRBV6-3 and TRBJ2-1; maybe TRBD1 (5 bases). Germline CDR1 reads MNHEY; CDR2 reads SVGEGT. The CDR3 extends over 12 amino acids. V shed 6 bases and J shed 8 bases, with 11 bases lying between them. Here the CDR3 DNA reads TGTGCCAGCAGCCCCTTCAGGGATGAGCAGTTCTTC. This sequence encodes CASSPFRDEQFF.

In this sample, this clonotype turned up many times. The V gene is TRBV7-9, the J gene TRBJ1-4, with a possible D match to TRBD1 (6 bases). The germline V and J ends were trimmed by 2 bases and 11 bases, with 9 bases remaining between them. This CDR3 comprises 12 residues. The germline CDR1 and CDR2 sequences are SEHNR and FQNEAQ (reference sequence). The DNA of the CDR3 is TGTGCCAGCAGCTTAAAGGGGGAGAAACTGTTTTTT. Amino acid sequence: CASSLKGEKLFF.

About this clonotype: This may be a read error, as it is one base from a much larger clone. Likely a read error: the CDR3 ends without its conserved phenylalanine or tryptophan. The chain employs TRBV20-1 and TRBJ2-1; 8 nucleotides match TRBD2. CDR1 is DFQATT and CDR2 is SNEGSKA in the germline V gene (reference sequence). V lost 3 bases and J lost 0; bases outside the gene matches: 1. This CDR3 has 14 residues. CDR3: CSASSGSSYNEQFS. Here the CDR3 DNA reads TGCAGTGCTAGCAGCGGGAGCTCCTACAATGAGCAGTTCTCC.

This clonotype has just a few counts. The chain employs TRBV29-1 and TRBJ2-3; 11 nucleotides line up with TRBD2. The CDR3 is made up of 13 amino acids. V shed 6 bases, J shed 2 bases, and the junction held 1 base outside the gene matches. Germline V gene lookup returns CDR1 SQVTM and CDR2 ANQGSEA. CDR3 sequence: CSVGLADTDTQYF. The CDR3 DNA follows: TGCAGCGTGGGACTAGCGGACACAGATACGCAGTATTTT.

In its sample, this clonotype was seen many times. The V and J genes are TRBV20-1 and TRBJ2-1; D is possibly TRBD2 (5 bases). The CDR3 is 14 residues long. Germline-derived CDR1 and CDR2 are DFQATT and SNEGSKA (reference sequence). V was cut by 1 base and J by 9 bases, with 16 bases left in between. CDR3 in DNA: TGCAGTGCTAGAGGGGTTAGCGAATTTGCTGAGCAGTTCTTC. Residues: CSARGVSEFAEQFF.

There are a few counts of this clonotype. The chain joins TRBV7-2 to TRBJ2-3; 7 positions match TRBD2. CDR3 length: 15 residues. The trim removed 7 bases at V and 8 bases at J, leaving 15 bases unmatched. Germline loops: CDR1 SGHTA, CDR2 FQGNSA. Here the CDR3 reads CASTRGGGSEGTQYF. The CDR3, as DNA: TGTGCCAGCACTCGCGGGGGAGGTTCAGAGGGTACGCAGTATTTT.

V and J are TRBV20-1 and TRBJ2-7; 15 bases are a match to TRBD2. The CDR3 runs to 15 residues. CDR1 and CDR2 (germline): DFQATT, SNEGSKA (reference sequence). The ends lost 5 bases at V and 1 base at J; junction bases unmatched: 3. CDR3 in amino acids: CSAPGTSGGSYEQYF. The CDR3 nucleotides read TGCAGTGCTCCCGGGACTAGCGGGGGGTCCTACGAGCAGTACTTC.

At least ten counts were recorded for this clonotype. V usage is TRBV4-2 and J usage is TRBJ1-5; D call uncertain. This CDR3 is built from 15 residues. The germline gives CDR1 LGHNA, CDR2 YNFKEQ. V dropped 0 bases and J dropped 6 bases, with 12 bases sitting between them. As DNA, the CDR3 is TGTGCCAGCAGCCAAGATTCTGGGGTTGGTCAGCCCCAGCATTTT. This sequence encodes CASSQDSGVGQPQHF.

This clonotype was seen only a few times. The CDR3 is CSAQGPTLADPYEQYF. As DNA, the CDR3 is TGCAGTGCCCAGGGCCCCACTCTAGCGGACCCCTACGAGCAGTACTTC. The rearrangement links TRBV20-1 to TRBJ2-7, with 7 bases aligning to TRBD2. V lost 6 bases to trimming and J lost 2 bases; unmatched junction nucleotides: 16. CDR3 length: 16 amino acids. Germline V gives CDR1 DFQATT, CDR2 SNEGSKA (reference sequence).

There are many counts of this clonotype. CDR3 region: CASSESRTDTGELFF. The CDR3 DNA is TGTGCCAGCAGTGAGAGCCGTACTGACACCGGGGAGCTGTTTTTT. The chain joins TRBV25-1 to TRBJ2-2; D remains ambiguous. The V end was cut by 3 bases, the J end by 3 bases, with 11 bases between. This CDR3 is built from 15 residues. In germline, CDR1 is MGHDK, CDR2 SYGVNS.

The V gene is TRBV20-1, the J gene TRBJ2-7; D unresolved. This CDR3 is built from 15 residues. CDR1 and CDR2 (germline): DFQATT, SNEGSKA (reference sequence). Trimming removed 0 bases from V and 3 bases from J, with 15 bases in between. The CDR3 DNA reads as TGCAGTGCTAGAGATCCCGGCTTAGACGGCTACGAGCAGTACTTC. Protein product: CSARDPGLDGYEQYF.